This T cell receptor beta chain was captured in a study of human T cells and chemical hapten exposure. Overall study context: Patients, mostly women, had alopecia areata, alopecia totalis or alopecia universalis.

This clonotype was picked up many times. One entry per CDR3 protein results from TCRdb running MiXCR on the RACE reads. The profile shows some 360,000 distinct CDR3 sequences, 4% to 6% of them singletons. Time point reported: pre-sensitization, week 0. Treatment in this sample: therapeutic diphenylcyclopropenone sensitization with weekly scalp DPC. Total RNA came from unfractionated whole blood. The germline V and J ends were trimmed by 5 bases and 9 bases, with 20 bases remaining between them. The CDR3 has 16 residues. CDR1 is MNHEY, CDR2 SVGAGI, per germline. The source was whole blood, collected in connection with sensitization to the hapten diphenylcyclopropenone (DPC). This TCR was sampled from a woman between 50 and 59 years old with alopecia areata. Some clones in this sample may be carry-over from other donors' samples. The V gene is TRBV6-5, the J gene TRBJ1-6; weak D call: TRBD1 (5 bases). CDR3 nucleotides: TGTGCCAGCAGTCCCAGTCTCGGGGGAAACGGTTCACCCCTCCACTTT. Its translation: CASSPSLGGNGSPLHF.